This entry concerns a single T cell receptor beta chain. Its antigen remains unidentified. No much larger clone exists at a distance of one base, and base qualities are not known. The collaborating institutions used their own protocols to collect whole blood in K2EDTA tubes. For TCRbeta analysis, collaborator samples were shipped as frozen whole blood, as isolated PBMCs, or as DNA extracted from either sample type. The immunoSEQ Assay, a bias-controlled multiplex PCR, was used to amplify TCRbeta CDR3 regions from genomic DNA. The study's own analysis went as follows. The number of nucleated cells in each sample was estimated by amplification of reference gene primers within the assay. To quantify the absolute abundance of each unique TCRbeta CDR3 rearrangement, sequence reads were collapsed and filtered. Productive Simpson clonality was computed per sample as the square root of Simpson's diversity index over productive rearrangements. TCRdb holds this immuneACCESS table with in-frame rearrangements only. Some clones are missing; in checked studies, unresolved V genes explain under half, and the rest has no known cause. D and trimming come from the DNA, and the V and J calls and clone size come from that table. The sample table holds about 240,000 clones, of which around 82% were seen once. The ten largest clonotypes hold over 3.5% of the sample.

This sample is part of a study of blood T cell repertoires in COVID-19 (dated by TCRdb to 2018 to 2021). Notes on the research overall: Samples from collaborators originated in the United States, Italy and Spain and spanned both the acute and convalescent phases of COVID-19. The dataset comprised deeply sampled blood TCRbeta repertoires from subjects exposed to, actively infected with, or recovered from COVID-19. The material from the prospective study consisted of cDNA or gDNA derived from T cells, B-cell-depleted T cells, or PBMCs. The samples were drawn from two sources: the first 160 participants of the ongoing ImmuneRACE study, and 1,000 to 1,500 subjects contributed by 6 global collaborators. The repertoires were made available in a free public database intended to serve as a resource for research on the immune response to SARS-CoV-2. A de-identified subject ID, COVID-19 status, age in years and sex were almost always included in the sample metadata. HLA class I and class II types, where available, came from metadata supplied by the sample provider rather than from assay-based typing. What the authors observed across the whole study: The quantity of clinical and demographic metadata differed by source and by participant and was supplied without curation.

The sequencing input was peripheral blood. The receptor was derived from a woman between 70 and 85 years old with acute or convalescent COVID-19.

The CDR3 protein: CASSSRDTGEKLFF. The sequenced DNA is TGTGCCAGCTCATCCCGGGACACTGGTGAAAAACTGTTTTTT. In this chain, TRBV18 is recombined with TRBJ1-4; TRBD1 is a weak D gene call, 6 bases matching. V lost 5 bases and J lost 7 bases; the stretch between them is 14 bases long. CDR3 length: 14 amino acids, cysteine to phenylalanine. Of the read, only the CDR3 DNA is kept; its 42 bases are in frame from base 1. CDR1 is given as KGHSH and CDR2 as LQKENI, both from the germline V gene.